This T cell receptor (beta chain) was profiled in a study of T-cell memory formation after mild COVID-19. Overall study: TCR clusters showed largely donor specificity.

This clonotype was seen a handful of times. Its specificity is unknown. TCRdb called the 5' RACE reads again in MiXCR, with one record for every CDR3 protein. This sample has a few hundred thousand distinct CDR3 sequences; 15% occur once, and the top ten carry about 22%. This CDR3 is built from 12 residues. The germline CDR1 and CDR2 sequences are SEHNR and FQNEAQ (reference sequence). The germline V and J ends were trimmed by 1 base and 15 bases, with 13 bases remaining between them. Study outcomes and limitations: CD4/CD8 balance held among clones contracting day 15 to 85, and later expanders leaned CD4+.

This chain links TRBV7-9 with TRBJ2-1; D remains unclear. This sequence originates from a man aged 18 to 35 who had mild COVID-19 (a few samples of this study predate the infection). Cell type and time point are not known. The sequencing input was PBMCs or a T cell subset sorted from them (not recorded which). DNA of the CDR3: TGTGCCAGCAGCTTAGTGCCTAGTTGGGTGTTCTTC. Its translation is CASSLVPSWVFF.